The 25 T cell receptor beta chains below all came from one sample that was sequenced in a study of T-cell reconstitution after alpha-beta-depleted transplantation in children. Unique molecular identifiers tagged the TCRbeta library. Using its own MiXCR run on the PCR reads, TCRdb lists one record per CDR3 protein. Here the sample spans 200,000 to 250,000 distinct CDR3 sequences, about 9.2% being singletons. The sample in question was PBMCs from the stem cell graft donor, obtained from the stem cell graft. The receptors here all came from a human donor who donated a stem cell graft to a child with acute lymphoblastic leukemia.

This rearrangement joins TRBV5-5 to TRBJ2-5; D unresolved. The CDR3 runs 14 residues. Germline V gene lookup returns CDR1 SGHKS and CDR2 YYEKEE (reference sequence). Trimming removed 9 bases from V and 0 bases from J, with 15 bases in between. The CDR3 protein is CATQHVGYQETQYF. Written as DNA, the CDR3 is TGTGCCACCCAGCACGTGGGATACCAAGAGACCCAGTACTTC.

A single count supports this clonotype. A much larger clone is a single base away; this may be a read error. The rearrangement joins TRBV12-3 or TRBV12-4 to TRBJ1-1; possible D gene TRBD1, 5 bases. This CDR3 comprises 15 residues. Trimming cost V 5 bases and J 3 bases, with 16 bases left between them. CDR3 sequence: CASSPREPDYTEAFF. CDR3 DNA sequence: TGTGCCAGCAGTCCCAGGGAGCCGGATTACACTGAAGCTTTCTTT.

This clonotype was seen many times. The CDR3: CASSQVAGEEETQYF. CDR3 coding DNA: TGTGCCAGCAGCCAAGTAGCGGGGGAAGAAGAGACCCAGTACTTC. The chain carries TRBV4-2 and TRBJ2-5; TRBD2 matches 9 bases. Germline CDR1 LGHNA, CDR2 YNFKEQ. V lost 1 base, J lost 3 bases, and 3 bases stayed unmatched. The CDR3 length is 15 residues.

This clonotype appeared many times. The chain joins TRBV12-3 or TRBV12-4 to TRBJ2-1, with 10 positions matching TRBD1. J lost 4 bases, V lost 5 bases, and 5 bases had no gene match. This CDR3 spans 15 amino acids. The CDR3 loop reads CASSPPGQGYNEQFF. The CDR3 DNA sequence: TGTGCCAGCAGTCCGCCGGGACAGGGGTACAATGAGCAGTTCTTC.

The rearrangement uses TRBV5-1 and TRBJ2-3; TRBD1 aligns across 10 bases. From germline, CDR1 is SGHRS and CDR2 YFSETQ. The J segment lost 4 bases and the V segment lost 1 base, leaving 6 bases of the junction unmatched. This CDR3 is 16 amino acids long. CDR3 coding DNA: TGCGCCAGCAGCTTGCTCGGGACAGGGGTCCCAGATACGCAGTATTTT. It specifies CASSLLGTGVPDTQYF.

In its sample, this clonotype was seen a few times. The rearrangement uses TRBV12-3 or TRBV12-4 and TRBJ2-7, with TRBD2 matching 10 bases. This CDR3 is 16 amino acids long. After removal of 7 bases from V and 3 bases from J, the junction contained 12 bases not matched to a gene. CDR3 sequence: CASNPGGAGGGYEQYF. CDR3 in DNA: TGTGCCAGCAACCCGGGGGGAGCGGGGGGGGGCTACGAGCAGTACTTC.

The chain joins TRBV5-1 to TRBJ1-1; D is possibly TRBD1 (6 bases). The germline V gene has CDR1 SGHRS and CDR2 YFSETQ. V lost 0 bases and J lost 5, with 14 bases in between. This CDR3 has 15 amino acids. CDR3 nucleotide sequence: TGCGCCAGCAGCTTGGTTTCCAGGGGAAGTACTGAAGCTTTCTTT. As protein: CASSLVSRGSTEAFF. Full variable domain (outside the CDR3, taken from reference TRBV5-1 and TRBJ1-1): KAGVTQTPRYLIKTRGQQVTLSCSPISGHRSVSWYQQTPGQGLQFLFEYFSETQRNKGNFPGRFSGRQFSNSRSEMNVSTLELGDSALYLCASSLVSRGSTEAFFGQGTRLTVV.

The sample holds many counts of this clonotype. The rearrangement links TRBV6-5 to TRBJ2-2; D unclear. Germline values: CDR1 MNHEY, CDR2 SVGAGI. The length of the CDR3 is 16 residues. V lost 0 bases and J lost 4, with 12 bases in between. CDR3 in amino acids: CASSYSPTTSTGELFF. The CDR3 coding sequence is TGTGCCAGCAGTTACTCGCCCACTACATCCACCGGGGAGCTGTTTTTT.

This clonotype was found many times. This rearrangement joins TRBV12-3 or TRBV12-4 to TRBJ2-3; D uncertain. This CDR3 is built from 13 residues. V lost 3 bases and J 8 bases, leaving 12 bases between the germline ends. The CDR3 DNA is TGTGCCAGCAGTTTCTTGACCGTAGGTACGCAGTATTTT. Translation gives CASSFLTVGTQYF.

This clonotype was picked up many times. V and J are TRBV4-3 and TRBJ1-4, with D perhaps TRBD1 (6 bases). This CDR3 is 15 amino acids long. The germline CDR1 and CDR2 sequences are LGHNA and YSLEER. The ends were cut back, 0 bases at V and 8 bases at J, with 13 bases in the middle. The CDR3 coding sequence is TGCGCCAGCAGCCAAGACGCAGGGGTTAGGGAAAAACTGTTTTTT. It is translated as CASSQDAGVREKLFF.

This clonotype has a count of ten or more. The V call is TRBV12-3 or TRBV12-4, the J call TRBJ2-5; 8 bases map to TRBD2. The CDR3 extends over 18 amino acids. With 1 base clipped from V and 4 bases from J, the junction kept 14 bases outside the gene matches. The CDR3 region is CASSLVVLSRGGRETQYF. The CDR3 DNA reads TGTGCCAGCAGTTTAGTTGTGTTGAGTCGGGGGGGACGAGAGACCCAGTACTTC.

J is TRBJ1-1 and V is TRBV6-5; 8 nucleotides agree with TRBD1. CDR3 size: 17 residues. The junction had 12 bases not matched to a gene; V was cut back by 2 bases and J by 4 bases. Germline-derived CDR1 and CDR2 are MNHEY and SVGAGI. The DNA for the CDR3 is TGTGCCAGCAGTTACCGGACAGGGCCACAAGAAACCACTGAAGCTTTCTTT. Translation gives CASSYRTGPQETTEAFF.

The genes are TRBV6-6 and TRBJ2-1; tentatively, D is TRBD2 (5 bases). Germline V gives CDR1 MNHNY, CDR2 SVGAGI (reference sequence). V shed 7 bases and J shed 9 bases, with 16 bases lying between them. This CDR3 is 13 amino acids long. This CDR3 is CASTPSGRSEQFF. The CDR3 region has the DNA TGTGCCAGCACCCCGAGCGGTCGAAGTGAGCAGTTCTTC.

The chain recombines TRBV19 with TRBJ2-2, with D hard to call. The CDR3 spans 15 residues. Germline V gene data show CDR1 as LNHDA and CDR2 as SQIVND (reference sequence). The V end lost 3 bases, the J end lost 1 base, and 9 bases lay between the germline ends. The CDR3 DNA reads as TGTGCCAGTAGTATGGAACGGATGAACACCGGGGAGCTGTTTTTT. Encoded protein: CASSMERMNTGELFF. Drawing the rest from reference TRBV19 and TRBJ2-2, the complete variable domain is DGGITQSPKYLFRKEGQNVTLSCEQNLNHDAMYWYRQDPGQGLRLIYYSQIVNDFQKGDIAEGYSVSREKKESFPLTVTSAQKNPTAFYLCASSMERMNTGELFFGEGSRLTVL.

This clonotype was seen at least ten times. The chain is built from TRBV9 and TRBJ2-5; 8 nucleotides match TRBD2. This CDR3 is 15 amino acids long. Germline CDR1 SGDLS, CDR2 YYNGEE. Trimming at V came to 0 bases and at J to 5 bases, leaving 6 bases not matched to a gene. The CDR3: CASSVAGGAMETQYF. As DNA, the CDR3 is TGTGCCAGCAGCGTAGCCGGGGGGGCCATGGAGACCCAGTACTTC.

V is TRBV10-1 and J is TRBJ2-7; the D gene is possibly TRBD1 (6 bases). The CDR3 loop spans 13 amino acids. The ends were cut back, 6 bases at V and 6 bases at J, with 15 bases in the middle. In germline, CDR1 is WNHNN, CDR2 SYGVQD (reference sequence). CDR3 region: CASSAGTTSEQYF. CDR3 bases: TGCGCCAGCAGCGCCGGGACAACTTCCGAGCAGTACTTC.

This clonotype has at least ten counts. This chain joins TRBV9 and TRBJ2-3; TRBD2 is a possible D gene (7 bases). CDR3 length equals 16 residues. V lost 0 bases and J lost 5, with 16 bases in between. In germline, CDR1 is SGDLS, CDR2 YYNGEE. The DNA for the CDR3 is TGTGCCAGCAGCGTAGCACCTGCCGGGGGGCAAGATACGCAGTATTTT. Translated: CASSVAPAGGQDTQYF.

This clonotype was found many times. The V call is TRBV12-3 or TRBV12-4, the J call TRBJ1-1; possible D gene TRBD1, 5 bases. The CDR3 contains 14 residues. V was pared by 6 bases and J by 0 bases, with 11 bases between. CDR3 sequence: CASSEVGVNTEAFF. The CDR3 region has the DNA TGTGCCAGCAGCGAAGTGGGGGTGAACACTGAAGCTTTCTTT.

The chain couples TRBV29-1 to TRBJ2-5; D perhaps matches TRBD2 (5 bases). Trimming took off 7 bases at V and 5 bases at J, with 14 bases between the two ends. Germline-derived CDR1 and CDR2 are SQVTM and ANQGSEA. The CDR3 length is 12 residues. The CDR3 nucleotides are TGCAGCGCGAGGACTCTCGGGGAGACCCAGTACTTC. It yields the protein CSARTLGETQYF.

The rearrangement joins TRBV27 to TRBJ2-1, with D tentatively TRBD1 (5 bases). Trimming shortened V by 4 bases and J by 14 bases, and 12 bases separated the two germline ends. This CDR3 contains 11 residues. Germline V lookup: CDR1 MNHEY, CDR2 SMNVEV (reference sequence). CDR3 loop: CASSSKGMEFF. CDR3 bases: TGTGCCAGCAGTTCTAAGGGGATGGAGTTCTTC.

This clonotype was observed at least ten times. The DNA for the CDR3 is TGTGCCAGCATTATAGCCGGGGCCCCGATCTTTGGGCAAGAGACCCAGTACTTC. It specifies CASIIAGAPIFGQETQYF. This chain links TRBV12-3 or TRBV12-4 with TRBJ2-5; the D call may be TRBD1 or TRBD2 (5 bases each). V was pared by 7 bases and J by 2 bases, with 26 bases between. CDR3 length equals 18 residues.

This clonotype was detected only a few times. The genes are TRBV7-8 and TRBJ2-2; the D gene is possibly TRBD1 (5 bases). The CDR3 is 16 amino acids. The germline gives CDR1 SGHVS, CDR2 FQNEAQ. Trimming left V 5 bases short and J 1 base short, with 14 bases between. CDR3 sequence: CASSPHRTLNTGELFF. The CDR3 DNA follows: TGTGCCAGCAGCCCCCACAGGACACTGAACACCGGGGAGCTGTTTTTT.

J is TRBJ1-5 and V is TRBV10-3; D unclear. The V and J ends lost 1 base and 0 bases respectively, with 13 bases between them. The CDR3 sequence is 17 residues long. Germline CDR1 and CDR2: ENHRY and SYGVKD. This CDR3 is CAISELSNTYSNQPQHF. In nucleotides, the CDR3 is TGTGCCATCAGTGAGTTAAGCAACACCTATAGCAATCAGCCCCAGCATTTT.

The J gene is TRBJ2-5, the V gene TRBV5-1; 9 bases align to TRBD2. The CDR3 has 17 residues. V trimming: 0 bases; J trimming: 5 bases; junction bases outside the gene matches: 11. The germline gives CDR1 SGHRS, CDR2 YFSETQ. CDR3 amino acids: CASSLDRRGGPPETQYF. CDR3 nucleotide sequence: TGCGCCAGCAGCTTGGACCGGCGGGGGGGGCCCCCGGAGACCCAGTACTTC.

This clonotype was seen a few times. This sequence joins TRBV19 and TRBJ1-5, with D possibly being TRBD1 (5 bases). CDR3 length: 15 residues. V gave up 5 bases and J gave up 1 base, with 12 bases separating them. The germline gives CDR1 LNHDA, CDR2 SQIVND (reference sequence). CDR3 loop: CASSLAGQSNQPQHF. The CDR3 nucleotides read TGTGCCAGTAGTCTCGCGGGGCAGAGCAATCAGCCCCAGCATTTT.